This TCR beta chain was recorded in a study of blood T cell repertoires in COVID-19. About the study: COVID-19 samples, acute and convalescent, were from the United States, Italy and Spain. From T cells, B-cell-depleted T cells, or PBMCs came the material, which was cDNA or gDNA.

Original methodology: Amplified reference gene primers provided the basis for estimating nucleated cell counts. Only in-frame clones appear in the TCRdb table, and some are missing; sequencing was by immunoSEQ multiplex PCR. V and J calls and clone size are as listed in that table; D and trimming were resolved from the DNA. The table shows a few hundred thousand clones, with about 87% occurring only once. V was cut by 3 bases and J by 7 bases, with 16 bases left in between. Germline V gene data show CDR1 as SGHTA and CDR2 as FQGTGA. The CDR3 consists of 15 residues. In Seattle, patients joined the study during active infection and were tracked longitudinally.

Sequencing used peripheral blood. The TCR sequence derives from a woman in her sixties or seventies with COVID-19, enrolled during active disease. The J gene is TRBJ2-1, the V gene TRBV7-3; possibly TRBD2 for D (6 bases). The CDR3 is CASSLTSGSRNEQFF. CDR3 coding DNA: TGTGCCAGCAGCTTGACTAGTGGCTCGAGGAATGAGCAGTTCTTC.